The 5 T cell receptor beta chains in this list originate from one sample, sequenced in a study of cytomegalovirus exposure and HLA in healthy donors. Researchers ran the PCR with 60 Vbeta and 13 Jbeta primers. This table comes from immunoSEQ multiplex PCR, and its TCRdb copy is limited to in-frame clones, with some not included. The top ten hold 14% to 15% of the sample, which has 75,000 to 90,000 clones, around three fifths seen once. The sample was PBMCs. All receptors derive from a middle-aged woman in good health and CMV-seropositive.

This clone was recorded a few times. The chain combines TRBV18 with TRBJ2-5; 8 positions agree with TRBD1. Per germline, CDR1 KGHSH and CDR2 LQKENI. The CDR3 sequence is 14 residues long. V shed 3 bases, J shed 4 bases, and the junction held 4 bases outside the gene matches. CDR3 DNA: TGTGCCAGCTCACCCGCAGGGGGCGCAGAGACCCAGTACTTC. As protein: CASSPAGGAETQYF.

The chain is built from TRBV19 and TRBJ1-5; TRBD1 matches at 10 bases. Germline values: CDR1 LNHDA, CDR2 SQIVND (reference sequence). CDR3 length equals 14 residues. V shed 7 bases and J 6 bases; nucleotides not matched to a gene: 6. CDR3 sequence: CASTADRGSQPQHF. DNA of the CDR3: TGTGCCAGTACCGCGGACAGGGGGAGTCAGCCCCAGCATTTT.

The chain is built from TRBV18 and TRBJ2-6, with TRBD2 matching 7 bases. Trimming took 1 base from V and 0 from J; bases not matched to a gene: 0. The germline V gene has CDR1 KGHSH and CDR2 LQKENI. The CDR3 extends over 16 amino acids. The CDR3 DNA is TGTGCCAGCTCACCACGCGGGGGCTCTGGGGCCAACGTCCTGACTTTC. It translates to CASSPRGGSGANVLTF.

This sequence joins TRBV6-5 and TRBJ1-1; D is possibly TRBD1 (5 bases). The germline gives CDR1 MNHEY, CDR2 SVGAGI. V was clipped by 2 bases and J by 4 bases, with 11 bases between them. The CDR3 sequence is 14 residues long. For the CDR3, the DNA is TGTGCCAGCAGTTACGCACAGGAGAGCACTGAAGCTTTCTTT. Translating gives CASSYAQESTEAFF.

The chain carries TRBV5-4 and TRBJ1-3, with D maybe TRBD1 (6 bases). Germline CDR1 is SGHNT and CDR2 is YYREEE (reference sequence). The CDR3 has 15 residues. The germline V and J ends were trimmed by 1 base and 2 bases, with 10 bases remaining between them. The CDR3 here is CASSLPGAAGNTIYF. CDR3 nucleotides: TGTGCCAGCAGCTTGCCAGGGGCGGCTGGAAACACCATATATTTT.